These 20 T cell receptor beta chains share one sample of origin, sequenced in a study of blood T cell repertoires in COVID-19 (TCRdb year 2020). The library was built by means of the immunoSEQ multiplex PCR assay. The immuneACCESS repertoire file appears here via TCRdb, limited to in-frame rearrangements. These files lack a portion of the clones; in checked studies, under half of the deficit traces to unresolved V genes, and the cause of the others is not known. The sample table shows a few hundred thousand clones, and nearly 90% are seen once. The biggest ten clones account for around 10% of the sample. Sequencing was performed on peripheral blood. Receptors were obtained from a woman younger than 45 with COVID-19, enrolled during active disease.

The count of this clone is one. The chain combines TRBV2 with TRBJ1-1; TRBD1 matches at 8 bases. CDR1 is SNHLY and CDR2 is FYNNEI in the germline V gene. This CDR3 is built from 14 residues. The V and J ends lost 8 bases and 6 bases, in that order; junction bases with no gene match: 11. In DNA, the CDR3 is TGTGCCAGCCCGAGGACAGGGCAAGGTCCTGAAGCTTTCTTT. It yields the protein CASPRTGQGPEAFF. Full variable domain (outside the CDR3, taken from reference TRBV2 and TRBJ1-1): EPEVTQTPSHQVTQMGQEVILRCVPISNHLYFYWYRQILGQKVEFLVSFYNNEISEKSEIFDDQFSVERPDGSNFTLKIRSTKLEDSAMYFCASPRTGQGPEAFFGQGTRLTVV.

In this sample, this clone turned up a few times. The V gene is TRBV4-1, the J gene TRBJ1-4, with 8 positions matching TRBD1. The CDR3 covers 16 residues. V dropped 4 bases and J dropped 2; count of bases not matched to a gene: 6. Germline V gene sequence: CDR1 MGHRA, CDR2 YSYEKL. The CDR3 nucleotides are TGCGCCAGCAGCCTTCAGGGGGCGATTACTAATGAAAAACTGTTTTTT. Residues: CASSLQGAITNEKLFF.

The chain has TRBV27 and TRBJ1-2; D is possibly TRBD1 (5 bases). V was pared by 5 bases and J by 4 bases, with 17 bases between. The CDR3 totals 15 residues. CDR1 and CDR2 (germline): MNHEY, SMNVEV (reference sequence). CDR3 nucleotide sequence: TGTGCCAGCAGTCCCTACACCGGAGGGGTCTATGGCTACACCTTC. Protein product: CASSPYTGGVYGYTF.

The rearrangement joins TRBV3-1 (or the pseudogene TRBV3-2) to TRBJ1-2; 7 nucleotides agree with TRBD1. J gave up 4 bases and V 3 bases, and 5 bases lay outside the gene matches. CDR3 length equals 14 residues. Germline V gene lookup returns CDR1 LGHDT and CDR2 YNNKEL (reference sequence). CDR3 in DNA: TGTGCCAGCAGCCAGGACAGGACCCTCTATGGCTACACCTTC. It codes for CASSQDRTLYGYTF.

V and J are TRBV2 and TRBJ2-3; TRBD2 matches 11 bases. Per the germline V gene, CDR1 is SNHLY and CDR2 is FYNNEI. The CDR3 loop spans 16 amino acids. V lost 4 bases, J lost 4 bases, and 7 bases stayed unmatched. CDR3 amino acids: CASSGLLAGDADTQYF. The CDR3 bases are TGTGCCAGCAGTGGGTTACTAGCGGGGGACGCAGATACGCAGTATTTT.

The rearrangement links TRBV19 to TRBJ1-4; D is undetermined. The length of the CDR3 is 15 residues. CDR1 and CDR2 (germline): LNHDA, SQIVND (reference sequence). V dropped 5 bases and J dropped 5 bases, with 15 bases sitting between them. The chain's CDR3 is CASSGLRTENEKLFF. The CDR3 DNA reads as TGTGCCAGTAGTGGACTCCGGACCGAGAATGAAAAACTGTTTTTT.

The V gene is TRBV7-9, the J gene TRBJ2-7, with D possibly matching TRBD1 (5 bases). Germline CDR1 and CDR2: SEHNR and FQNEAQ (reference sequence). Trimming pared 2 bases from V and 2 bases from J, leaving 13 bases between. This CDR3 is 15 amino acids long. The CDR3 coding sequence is TGTGCCAGCAGCTTAAGTGGCAGGGAAACCTACGAGCAGTACTTC. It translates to CASSLSGRETYEQYF.

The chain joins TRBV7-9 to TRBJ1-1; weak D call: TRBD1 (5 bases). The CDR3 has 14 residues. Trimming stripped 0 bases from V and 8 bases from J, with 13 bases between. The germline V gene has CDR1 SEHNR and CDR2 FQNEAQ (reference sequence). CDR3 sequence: CASSLAGGDYEAFF. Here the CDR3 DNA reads TGTGCCAGCAGCTTAGCAGGAGGGGATTACGAAGCTTTCTTT.

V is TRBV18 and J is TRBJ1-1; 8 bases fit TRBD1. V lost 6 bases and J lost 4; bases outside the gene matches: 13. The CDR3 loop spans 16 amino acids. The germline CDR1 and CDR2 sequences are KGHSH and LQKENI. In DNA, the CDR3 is TGTGCCAGCTCCCGGGTACAGGGGGTGTTGGCCACTGAAGCTTTCTTT. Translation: CASSRVQGVLATEAFF.

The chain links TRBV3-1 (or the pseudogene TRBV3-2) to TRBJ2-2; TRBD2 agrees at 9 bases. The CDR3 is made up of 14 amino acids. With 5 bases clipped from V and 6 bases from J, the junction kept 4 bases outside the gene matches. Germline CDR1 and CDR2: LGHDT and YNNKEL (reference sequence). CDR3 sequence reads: CASSWTSESGELFF. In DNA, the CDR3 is TGTGCCAGCAGCTGGACTAGCGAGTCCGGGGAGCTGTTTTTT.

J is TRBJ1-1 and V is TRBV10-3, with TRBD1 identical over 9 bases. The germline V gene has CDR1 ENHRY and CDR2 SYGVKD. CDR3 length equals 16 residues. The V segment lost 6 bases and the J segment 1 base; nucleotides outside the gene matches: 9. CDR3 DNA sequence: TGTGCCATCAGGCCCCGGGACAGGGTCTGGAACACTGAAGCTTTCTTT. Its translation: CAIRPRDRVWNTEAFF.

CDR3 in amino acids: CASSPTRLAGFNEQFF. In DNA, the CDR3 is TGTGCCAGCAGCCCGACGAGGCTAGCGGGCTTCAATGAGCAGTTCTTC. V is TRBV7-8 and J is TRBJ2-1; 8 nucleotides line up with TRBD2. J was trimmed by 6 bases and V by 5 bases; bases with no gene match: 12. The CDR3 extends over 16 amino acids. The germline CDR1 and CDR2 sequences are SGHVS and FQNEAQ.

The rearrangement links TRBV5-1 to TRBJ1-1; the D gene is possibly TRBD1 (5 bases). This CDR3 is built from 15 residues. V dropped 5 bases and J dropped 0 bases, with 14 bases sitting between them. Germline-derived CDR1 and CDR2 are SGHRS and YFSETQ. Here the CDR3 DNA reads TGCGCCAGCAGACCGACAGTTAGATTGAACACTGAAGCTTTCTTT. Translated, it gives CASRPTVRLNTEAFF.

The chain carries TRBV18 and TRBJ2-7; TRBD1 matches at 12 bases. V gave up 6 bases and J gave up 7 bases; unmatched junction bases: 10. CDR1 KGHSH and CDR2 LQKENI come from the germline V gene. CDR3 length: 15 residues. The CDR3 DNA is TGTGCCAGCTCCCGGGGGACAGGGGGCTGGGGTGAGCAGTACTTC. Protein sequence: CASSRGTGGWGEQYF.

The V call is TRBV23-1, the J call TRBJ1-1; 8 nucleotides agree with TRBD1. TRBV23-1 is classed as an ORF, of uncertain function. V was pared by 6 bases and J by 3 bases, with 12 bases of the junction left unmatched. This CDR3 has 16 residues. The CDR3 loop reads CASRSHHRGKDTEAFF. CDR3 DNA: TGCGCCAGCAGAAGTCACCACAGGGGGAAAGACACTGAAGCTTTCTTT.

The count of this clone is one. The CDR3: CASRPGGEGQPQHF. The CDR3 nucleotides are TGTGCCAGCAGACCGGGGGGTGAAGGTCAGCCCCAGCATTTT. The chain employs TRBV7-8 and TRBJ1-5; a possible D gene is TRBD1 (5 bases). The V gene lost 6 bases and the J gene lost 6 bases, with 15 bases spanning the gap. Per the germline V gene, CDR1 is SGHVS and CDR2 is FQNEAQ. The CDR3 extends over 14 amino acids.

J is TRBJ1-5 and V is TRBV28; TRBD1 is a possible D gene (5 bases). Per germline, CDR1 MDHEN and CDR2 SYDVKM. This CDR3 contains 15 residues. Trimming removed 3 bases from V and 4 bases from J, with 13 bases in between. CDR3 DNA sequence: TGTGCCAGCAGTTTCCCGACAGCTCCGAATCAGCCCCAGCATTTT. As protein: CASSFPTAPNQPQHF.

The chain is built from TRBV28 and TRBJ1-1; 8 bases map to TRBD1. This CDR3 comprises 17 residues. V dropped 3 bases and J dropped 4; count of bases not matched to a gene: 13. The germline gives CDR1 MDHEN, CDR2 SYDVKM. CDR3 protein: CASSFRAMTGATTEAFF. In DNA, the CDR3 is TGTGCCAGCAGTTTTAGGGCTATGACAGGGGCGACCACTGAAGCTTTCTTT.

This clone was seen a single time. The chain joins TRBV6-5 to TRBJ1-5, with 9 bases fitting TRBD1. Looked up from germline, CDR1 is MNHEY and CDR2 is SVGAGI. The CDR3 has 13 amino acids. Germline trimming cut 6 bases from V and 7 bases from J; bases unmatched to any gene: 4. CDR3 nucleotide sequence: TGTGCCAGCAGAAAGGGACAGGGACAGCCCCAGCATTTT. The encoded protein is CASRKGQGQPQHF.

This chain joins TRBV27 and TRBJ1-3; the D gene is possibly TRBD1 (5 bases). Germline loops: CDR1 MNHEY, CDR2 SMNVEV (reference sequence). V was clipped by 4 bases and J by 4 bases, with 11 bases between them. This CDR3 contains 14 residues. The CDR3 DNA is TGTGCCAGCAGTTCGGGGGTATCGGGAAACACCATATATTTT. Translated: CASSSGVSGNTIYF.